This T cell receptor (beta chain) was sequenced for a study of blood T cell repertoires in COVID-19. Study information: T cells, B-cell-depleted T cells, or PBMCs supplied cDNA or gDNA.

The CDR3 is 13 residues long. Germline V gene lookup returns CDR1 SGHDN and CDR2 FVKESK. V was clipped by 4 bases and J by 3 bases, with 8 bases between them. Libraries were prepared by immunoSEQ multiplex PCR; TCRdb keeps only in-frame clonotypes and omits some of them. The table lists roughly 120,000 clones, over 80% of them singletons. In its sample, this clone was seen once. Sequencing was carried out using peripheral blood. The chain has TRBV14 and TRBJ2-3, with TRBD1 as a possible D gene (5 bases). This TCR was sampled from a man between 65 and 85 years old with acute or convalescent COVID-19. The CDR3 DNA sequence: TGTGCCAGCAGCCTCTCAGGGACAGATACGCAGTATTTT. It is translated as CASSLSGTDTQYF. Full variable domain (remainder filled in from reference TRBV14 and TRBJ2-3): EAGVTQFPSHSVIEKGQTVTLRCDPISGHDNLYWYRRVMGKEIKFLLHFVKESKQDESGMPNNRFLAERTGGTYSTLKVQPAELEDSGVYFCASSLSGTDTQYFGPGTRLTVL.